Only a few counts were recorded for the clone carrying this T cell receptor (beta chain). Its antigen is unidentified. Trimming shortened V by 0 bases and J by 2 bases, and 13 bases separated the two germline ends. The CDR3 totals 16 residues. CDR1 is SEHNR, CDR2 FQNEAQ, per germline (reference sequence). The sample comes from a study of CD8 T cells in ankylosing spondylitis. Study observations and caveats: As reported, disease-linked clones showed significant enrichment in matched ankylosing spondylitis synovial fluid. Characteristic of ankylosing spondylitis blood, it appeared, was a TCR beta motif comprising fewer than 10 highly homologous variants. Prior literature has documented some motif variants in synovial fluid and blood from reactive arthritis.

TCRdb reprocessed the 5' RACE reads with MiXCR, giving one entry per CDR3 protein. The table lists 700,000 or so distinct CDR3 sequences, under 20% of them singletons. The chain recombines TRBV7-9 with TRBJ1-2; perhaps TRBD1 as D (5 bases). Sequenced material: blood, either unsorted or a sorted T cell fraction (not recorded which). This receptor was taken from a male donor with ankylosing spondylitis. The CDR3 reads CASSLALLGDNYGYTF. The CDR3 DNA follows: TGTGCCAGCAGCTTAGCTCTTTTAGGGGACAACTATGGCTACACCTTC.